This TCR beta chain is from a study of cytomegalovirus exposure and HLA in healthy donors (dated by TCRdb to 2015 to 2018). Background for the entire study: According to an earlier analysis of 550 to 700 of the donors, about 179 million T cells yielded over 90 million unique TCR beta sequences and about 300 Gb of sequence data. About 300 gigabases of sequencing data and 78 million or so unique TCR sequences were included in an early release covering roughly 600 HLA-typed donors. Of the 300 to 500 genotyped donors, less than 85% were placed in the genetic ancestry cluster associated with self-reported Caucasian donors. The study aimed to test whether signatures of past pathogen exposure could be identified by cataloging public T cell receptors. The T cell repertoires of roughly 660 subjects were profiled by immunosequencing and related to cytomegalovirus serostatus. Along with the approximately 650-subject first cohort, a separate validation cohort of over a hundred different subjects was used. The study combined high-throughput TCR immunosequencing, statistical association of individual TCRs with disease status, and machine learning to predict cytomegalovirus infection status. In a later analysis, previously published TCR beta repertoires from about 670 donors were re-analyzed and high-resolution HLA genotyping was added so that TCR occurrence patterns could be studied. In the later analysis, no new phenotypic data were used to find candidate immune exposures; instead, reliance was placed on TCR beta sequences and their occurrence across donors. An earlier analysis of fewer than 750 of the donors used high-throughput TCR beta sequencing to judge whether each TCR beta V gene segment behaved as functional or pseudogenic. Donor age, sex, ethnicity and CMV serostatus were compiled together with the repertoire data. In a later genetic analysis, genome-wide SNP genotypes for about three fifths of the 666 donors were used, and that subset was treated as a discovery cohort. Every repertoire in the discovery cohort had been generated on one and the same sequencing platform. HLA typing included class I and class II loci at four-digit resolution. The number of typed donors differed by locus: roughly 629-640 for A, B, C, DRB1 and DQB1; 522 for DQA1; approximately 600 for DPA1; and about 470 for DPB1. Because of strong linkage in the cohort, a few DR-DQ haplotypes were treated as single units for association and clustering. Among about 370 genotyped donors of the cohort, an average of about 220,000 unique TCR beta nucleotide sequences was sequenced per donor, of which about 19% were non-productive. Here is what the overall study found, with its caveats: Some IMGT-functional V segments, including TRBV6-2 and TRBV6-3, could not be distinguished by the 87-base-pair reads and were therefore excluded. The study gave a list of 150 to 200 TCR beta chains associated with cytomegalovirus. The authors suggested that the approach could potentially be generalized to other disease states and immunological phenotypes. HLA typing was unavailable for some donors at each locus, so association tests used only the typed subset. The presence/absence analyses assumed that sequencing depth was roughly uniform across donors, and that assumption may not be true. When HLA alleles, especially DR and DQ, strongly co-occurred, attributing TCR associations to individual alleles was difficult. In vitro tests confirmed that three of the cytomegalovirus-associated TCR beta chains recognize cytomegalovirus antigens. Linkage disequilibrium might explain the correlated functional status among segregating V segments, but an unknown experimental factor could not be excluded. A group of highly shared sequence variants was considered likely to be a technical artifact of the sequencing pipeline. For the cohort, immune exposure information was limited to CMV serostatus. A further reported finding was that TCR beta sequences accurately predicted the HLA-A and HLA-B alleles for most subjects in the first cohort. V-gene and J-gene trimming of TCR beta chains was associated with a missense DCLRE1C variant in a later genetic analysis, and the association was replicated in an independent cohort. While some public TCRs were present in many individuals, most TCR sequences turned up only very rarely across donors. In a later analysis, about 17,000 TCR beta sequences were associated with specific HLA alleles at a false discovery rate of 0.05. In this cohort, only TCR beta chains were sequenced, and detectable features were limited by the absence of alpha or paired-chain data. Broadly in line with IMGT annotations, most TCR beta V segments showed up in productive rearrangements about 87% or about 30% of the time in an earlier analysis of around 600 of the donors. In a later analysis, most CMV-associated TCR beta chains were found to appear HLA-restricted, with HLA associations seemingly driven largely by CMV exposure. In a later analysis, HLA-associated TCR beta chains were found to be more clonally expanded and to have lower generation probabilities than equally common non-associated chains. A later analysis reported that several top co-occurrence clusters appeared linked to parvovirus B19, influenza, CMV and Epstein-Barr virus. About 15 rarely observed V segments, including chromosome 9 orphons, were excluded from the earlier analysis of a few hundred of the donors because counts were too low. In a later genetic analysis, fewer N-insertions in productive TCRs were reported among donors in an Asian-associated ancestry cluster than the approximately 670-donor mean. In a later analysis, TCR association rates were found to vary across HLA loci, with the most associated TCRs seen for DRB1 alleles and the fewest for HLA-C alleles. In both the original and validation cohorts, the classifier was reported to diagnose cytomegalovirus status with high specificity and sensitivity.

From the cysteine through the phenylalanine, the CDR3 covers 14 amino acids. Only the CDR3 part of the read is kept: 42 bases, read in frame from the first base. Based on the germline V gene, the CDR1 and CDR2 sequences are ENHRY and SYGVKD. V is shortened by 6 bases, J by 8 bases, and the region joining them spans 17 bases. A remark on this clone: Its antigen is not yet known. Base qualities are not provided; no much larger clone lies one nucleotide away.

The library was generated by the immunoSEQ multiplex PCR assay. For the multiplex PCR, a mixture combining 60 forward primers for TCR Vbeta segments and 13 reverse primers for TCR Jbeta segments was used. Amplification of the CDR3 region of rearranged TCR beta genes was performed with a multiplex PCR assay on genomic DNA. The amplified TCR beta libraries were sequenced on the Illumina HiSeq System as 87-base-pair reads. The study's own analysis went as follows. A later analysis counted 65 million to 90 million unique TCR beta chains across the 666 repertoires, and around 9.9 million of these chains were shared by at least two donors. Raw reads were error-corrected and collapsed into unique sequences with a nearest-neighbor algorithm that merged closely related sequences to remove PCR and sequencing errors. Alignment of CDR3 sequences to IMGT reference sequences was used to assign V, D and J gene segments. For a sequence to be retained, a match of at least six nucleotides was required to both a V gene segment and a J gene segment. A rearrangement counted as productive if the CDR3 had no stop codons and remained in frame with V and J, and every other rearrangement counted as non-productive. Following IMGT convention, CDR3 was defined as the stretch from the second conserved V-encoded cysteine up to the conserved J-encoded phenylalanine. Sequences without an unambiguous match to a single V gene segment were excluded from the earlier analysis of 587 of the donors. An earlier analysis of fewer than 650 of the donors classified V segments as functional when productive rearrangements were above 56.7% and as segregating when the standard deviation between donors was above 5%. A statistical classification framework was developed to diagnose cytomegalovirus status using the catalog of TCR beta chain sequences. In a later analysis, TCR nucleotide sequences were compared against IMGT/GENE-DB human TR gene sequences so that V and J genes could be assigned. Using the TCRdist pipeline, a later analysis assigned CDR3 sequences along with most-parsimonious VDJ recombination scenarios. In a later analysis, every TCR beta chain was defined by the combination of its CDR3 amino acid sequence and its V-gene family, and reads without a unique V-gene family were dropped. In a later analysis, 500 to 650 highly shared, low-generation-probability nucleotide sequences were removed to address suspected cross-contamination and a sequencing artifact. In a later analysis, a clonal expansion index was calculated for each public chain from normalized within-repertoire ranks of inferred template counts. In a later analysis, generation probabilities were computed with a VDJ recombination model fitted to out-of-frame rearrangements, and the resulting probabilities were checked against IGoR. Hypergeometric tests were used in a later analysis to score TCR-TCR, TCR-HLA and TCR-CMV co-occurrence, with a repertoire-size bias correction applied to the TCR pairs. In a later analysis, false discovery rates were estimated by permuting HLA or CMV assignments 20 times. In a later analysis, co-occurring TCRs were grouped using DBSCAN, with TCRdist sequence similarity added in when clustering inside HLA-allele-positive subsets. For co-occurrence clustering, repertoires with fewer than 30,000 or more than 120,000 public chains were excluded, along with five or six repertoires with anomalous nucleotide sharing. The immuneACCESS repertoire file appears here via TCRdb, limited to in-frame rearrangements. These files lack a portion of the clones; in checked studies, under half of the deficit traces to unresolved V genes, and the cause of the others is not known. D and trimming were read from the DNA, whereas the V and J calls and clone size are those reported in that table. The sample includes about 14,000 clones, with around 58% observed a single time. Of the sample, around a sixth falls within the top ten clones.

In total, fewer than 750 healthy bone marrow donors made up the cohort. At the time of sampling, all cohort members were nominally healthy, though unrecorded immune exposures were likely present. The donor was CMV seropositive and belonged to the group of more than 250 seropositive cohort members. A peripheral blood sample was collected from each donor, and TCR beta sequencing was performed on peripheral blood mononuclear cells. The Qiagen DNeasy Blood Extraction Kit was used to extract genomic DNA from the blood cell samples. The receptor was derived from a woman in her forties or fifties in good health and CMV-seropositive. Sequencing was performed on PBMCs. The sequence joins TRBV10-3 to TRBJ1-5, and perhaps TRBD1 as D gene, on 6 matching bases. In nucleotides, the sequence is TGTGCCATCAGCATGGGACACCAACAGGAGCCCCAGCATTTT. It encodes CAISMGHQQEPQHF.